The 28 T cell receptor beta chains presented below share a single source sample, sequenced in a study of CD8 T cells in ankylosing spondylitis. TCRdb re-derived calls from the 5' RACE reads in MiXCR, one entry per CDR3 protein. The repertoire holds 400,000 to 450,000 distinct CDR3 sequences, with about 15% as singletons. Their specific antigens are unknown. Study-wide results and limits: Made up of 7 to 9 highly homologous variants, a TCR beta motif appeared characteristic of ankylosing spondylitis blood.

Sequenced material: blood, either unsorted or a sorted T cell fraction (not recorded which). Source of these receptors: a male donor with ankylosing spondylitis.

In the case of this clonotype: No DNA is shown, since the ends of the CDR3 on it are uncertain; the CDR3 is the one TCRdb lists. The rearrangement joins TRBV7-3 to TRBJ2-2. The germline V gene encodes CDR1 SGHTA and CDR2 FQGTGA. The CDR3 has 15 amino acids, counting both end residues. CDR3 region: CASSSTPVGGELFFF.

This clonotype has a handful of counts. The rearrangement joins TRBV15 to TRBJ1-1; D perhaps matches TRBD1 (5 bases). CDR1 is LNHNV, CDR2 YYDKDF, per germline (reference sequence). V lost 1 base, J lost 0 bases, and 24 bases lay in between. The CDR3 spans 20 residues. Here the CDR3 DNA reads TGTGCCACCAGCAGAGGAGGGAAGGGCTCAGGGTTGTGGATGAACACTGAAGCTTTCTTT. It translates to CATSRGGKGSGLWMNTEAFF.

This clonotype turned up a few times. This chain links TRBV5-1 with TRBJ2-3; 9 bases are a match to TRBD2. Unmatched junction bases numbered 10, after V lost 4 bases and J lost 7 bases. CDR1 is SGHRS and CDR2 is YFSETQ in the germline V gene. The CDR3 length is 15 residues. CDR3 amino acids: CASSRSGGAGNTQYF. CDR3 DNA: TGCGCCAGCAGCCGTAGCGGGGGCGCCGGGAATACGCAGTATTTT.

DNA for the CDR3: TGTGCCAGCAGAATAGCTAGCGGGAGGGGCTACAATGAGCAGTTCTTC. Translated, it gives CASRIASGRGYNEQFF. The rearrangement links TRBV6-2 or TRBV6-3 to TRBJ2-1; 12 bases agree with TRBD2. This CDR3 is 16 amino acids long. Germline-derived CDR1 and CDR2 are MNHEY and SVGEGT. Unmatched junction bases numbered 6, after V lost 6 bases and J lost 3 bases.

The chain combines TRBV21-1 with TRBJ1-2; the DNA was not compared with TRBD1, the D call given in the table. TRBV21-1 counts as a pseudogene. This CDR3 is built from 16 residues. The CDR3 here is CASSKAPWQGTYGYTF. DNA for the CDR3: TGTGCCAGCAGCAAGGCCCCTTGGCAGGGGACCTATGGCTACACCTTC.

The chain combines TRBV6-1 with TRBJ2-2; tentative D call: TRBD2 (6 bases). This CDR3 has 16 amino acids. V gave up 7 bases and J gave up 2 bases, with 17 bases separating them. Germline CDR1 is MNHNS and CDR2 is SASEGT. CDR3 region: CASNTRGKGNTGELFF. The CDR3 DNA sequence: TGTGCCAGCAATACCCGGGGGAAGGGCAACACCGGGGAGCTGTTTTTT.

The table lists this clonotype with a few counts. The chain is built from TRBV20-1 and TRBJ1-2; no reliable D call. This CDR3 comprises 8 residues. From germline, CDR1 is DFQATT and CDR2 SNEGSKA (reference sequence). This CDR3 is CSLDGYTF. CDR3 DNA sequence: TGCAGCCTCGATGGCTACACCTTC.

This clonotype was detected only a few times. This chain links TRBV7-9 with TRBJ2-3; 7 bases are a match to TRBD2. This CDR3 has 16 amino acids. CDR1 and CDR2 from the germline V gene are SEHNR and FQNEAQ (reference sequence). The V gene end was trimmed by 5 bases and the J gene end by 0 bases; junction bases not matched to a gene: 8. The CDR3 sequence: CASSRVLASSTDTQYF. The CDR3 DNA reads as TGTGCCAGCAGCCGCGTACTAGCGTCTAGCACAGATACGCAGTATTTT.

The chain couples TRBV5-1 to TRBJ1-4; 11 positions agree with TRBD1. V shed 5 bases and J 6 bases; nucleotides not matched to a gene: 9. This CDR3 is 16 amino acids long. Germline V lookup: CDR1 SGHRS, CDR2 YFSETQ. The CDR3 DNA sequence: TGCGCCAGCAGGCCCCCTCCGGGACAGGGGGATGAAAAACTGTTTTTT. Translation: CASRPPPGQGDEKLFF.

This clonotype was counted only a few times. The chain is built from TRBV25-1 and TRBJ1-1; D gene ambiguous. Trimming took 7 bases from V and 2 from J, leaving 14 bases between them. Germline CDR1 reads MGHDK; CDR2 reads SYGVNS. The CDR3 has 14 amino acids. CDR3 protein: CASTSATLNTEAFF. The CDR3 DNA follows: TGTGCCAGCACCTCGGCGACACTTAACACTGAAGCTTTCTTT.

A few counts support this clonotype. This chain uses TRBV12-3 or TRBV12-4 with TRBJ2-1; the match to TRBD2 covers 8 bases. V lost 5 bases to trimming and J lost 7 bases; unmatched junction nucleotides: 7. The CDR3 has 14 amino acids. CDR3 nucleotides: TGTGCCAGCAGTGTTAGCGGGACCGTTAATGAGCAGTTCTTC. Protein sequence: CASSVSGTVNEQFF.

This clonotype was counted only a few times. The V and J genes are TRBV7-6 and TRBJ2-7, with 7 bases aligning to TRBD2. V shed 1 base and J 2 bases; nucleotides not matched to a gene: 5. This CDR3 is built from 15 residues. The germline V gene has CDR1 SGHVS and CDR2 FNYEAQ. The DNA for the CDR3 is TGTGCCAGCAGCTTAGGTGGGGGGAGGGCCTACGAGCAGTACTTC. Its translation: CASSLGGGRAYEQYF.

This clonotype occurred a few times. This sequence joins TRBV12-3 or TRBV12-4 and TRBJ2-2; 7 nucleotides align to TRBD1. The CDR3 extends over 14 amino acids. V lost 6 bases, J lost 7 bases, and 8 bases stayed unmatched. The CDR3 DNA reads TGTGCCAGCAGCCCGACAGGGATCATCGGGGAGCTGTTTTTT. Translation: CASSPTGIIGELFF.

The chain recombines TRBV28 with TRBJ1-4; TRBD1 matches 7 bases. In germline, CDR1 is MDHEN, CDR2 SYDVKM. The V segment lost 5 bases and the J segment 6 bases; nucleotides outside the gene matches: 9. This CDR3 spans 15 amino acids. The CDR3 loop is CASSPPTGRDEKLFF. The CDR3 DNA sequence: TGTGCCAGCAGTCCACCGACAGGGCGGGATGAAAAACTGTTTTTT.

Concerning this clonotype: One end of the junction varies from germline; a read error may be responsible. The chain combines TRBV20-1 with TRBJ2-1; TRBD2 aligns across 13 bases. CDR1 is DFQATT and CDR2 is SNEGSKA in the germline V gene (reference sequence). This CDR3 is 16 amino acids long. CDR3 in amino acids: CCARGLLAGGPHEQFF. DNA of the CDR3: TGCTGTGCTAGAGGGTTACTAGCGGGAGGGCCACATGAGCAGTTCTTC.

The CDR3 loop reads CAISEGAQPQHF. Written as DNA, the CDR3 is TGTGCCATCAGTGAGGGGGCCCAGCCCCAGCATTTT. The chain combines TRBV10-3 with TRBJ1-5; a possible D gene is TRBD1 (5 bases). CDR3 length equals 12 residues. Germline V gene sequence: CDR1 ENHRY, CDR2 SYGVKD. V was shortened by 2 bases and J by 7 bases, with 6 bases between the two germline ends.

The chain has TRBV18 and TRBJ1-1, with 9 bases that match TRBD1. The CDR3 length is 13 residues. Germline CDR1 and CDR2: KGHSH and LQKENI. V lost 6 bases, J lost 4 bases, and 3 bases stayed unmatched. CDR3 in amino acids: CASSYRGLTEAFF. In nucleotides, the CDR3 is TGTGCCAGCTCGTACAGGGGGCTCACTGAAGCTTTCTTT.

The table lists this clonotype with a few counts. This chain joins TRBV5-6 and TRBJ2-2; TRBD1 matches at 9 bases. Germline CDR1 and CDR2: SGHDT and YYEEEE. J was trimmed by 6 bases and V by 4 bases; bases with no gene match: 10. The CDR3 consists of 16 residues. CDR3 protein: CASSIPGQGRAGELFF. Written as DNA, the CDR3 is TGTGCCAGCAGCATCCCGGGACAGGGTAGGGCCGGGGAGCTGTTTTTT.

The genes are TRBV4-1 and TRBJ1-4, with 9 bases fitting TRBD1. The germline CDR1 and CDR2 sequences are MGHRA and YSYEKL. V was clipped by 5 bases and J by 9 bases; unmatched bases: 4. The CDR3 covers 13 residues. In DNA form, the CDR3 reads TGCGCCAGCAGCTGGACAGGGGAGAAAAAACTGTTTTTT. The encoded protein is CASSWTGEKKLFF.

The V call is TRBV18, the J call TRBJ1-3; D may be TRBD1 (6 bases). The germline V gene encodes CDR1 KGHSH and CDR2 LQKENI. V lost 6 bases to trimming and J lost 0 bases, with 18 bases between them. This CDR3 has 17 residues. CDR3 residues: CASSTTPDRSSGNTIYF. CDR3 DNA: TGTGCCAGCTCGACCACCCCCGACAGGAGCTCTGGAAACACCATATATTTT. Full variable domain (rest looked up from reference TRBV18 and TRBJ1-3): NAGVMQNPRHLVRRRGQEARLRCSPMKGHSHVYWYRQLPEEGLKFMVYLQKENIIDESGMPKERFSAEFPKEGPSILRIQQVVRGDSAAYFCASSTTPDRSSGNTIYFGEGSWLTVV.

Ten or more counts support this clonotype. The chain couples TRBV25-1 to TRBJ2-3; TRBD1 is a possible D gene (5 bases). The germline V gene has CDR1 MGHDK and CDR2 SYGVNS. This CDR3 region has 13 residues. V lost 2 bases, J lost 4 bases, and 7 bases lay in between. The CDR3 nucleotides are TGTGCCAGCAGTGAACAGGGTCCAGATACGCAGTATTTT. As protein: CASSEQGPDTQYF. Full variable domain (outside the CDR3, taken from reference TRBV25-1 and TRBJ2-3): EADIYQTPRYLVIGTGKKITLECSQTMGHDKMYWYQQDPGMELHLIHYSYGVNSTEKGDLSSESTVSRIRTEHFPLTLESARPSHTSQYLCASSEQGPDTQYFGPGTRLTVL.

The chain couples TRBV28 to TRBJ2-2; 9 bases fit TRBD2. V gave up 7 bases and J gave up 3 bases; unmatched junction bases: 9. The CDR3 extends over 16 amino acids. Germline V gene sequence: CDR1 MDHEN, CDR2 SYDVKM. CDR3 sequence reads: CASTELAGSDTGELFF. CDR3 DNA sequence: TGTGCCAGCACGGAGCTAGCGGGAAGTGACACCGGGGAGCTGTTTTTT.

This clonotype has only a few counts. CDR3 in amino acids: CATIAPGRNYEQYF. The CDR3 nucleotides read TGTGCCACCATTGCGCCGGGACGGAACTACGAGCAGTACTTC. V gene TRBV28 combines with J gene TRBJ2-7, with D perhaps being TRBD1 or TRBD2 (5 bases each). With 10 bases removed from V and 3 bases from J, the gap between germline ends came to 19 bases. Germline assignment: CDR1 MDHEN and CDR2 SYDVKM. The CDR3 is made up of 14 amino acids.

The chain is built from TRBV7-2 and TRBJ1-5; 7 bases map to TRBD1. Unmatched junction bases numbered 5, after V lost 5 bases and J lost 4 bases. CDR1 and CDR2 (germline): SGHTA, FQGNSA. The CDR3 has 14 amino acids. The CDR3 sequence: CASSKGTANQPQHF. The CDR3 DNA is TGTGCCAGCAGCAAAGGGACAGCTAATCAGCCCCAGCATTTT. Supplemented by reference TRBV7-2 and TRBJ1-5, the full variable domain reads GAGVSQSPSNKVTEKGKDVELRCDPISGHTALYWYRQSLGQGLEFLIYFQGNSAPDKSGLPSDRFSAERTGGSVSTLTIQRTQQEDSAVYLCASSKGTANQPQHFGDGTRLSIL.

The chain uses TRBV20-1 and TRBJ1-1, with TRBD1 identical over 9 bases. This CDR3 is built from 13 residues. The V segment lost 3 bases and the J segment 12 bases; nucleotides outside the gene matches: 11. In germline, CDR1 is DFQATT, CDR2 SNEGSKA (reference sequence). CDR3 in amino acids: CSASPEDRGLTFF. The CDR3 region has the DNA TGCAGTGCTAGCCCTGAGGACAGGGGATTGACTTTCTTT.

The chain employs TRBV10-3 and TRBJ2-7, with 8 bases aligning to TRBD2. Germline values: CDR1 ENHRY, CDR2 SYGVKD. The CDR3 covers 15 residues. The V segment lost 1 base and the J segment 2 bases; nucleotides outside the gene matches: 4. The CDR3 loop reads CAISELTGGPYEQYF. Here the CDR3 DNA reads TGTGCCATCAGTGAGTTAACGGGAGGGCCCTACGAGCAGTACTTC.

CDR3 sequence: CASSVSAGGHYEQYF. Here the CDR3 DNA reads TGTGCCAGCTCAGTCTCCGCGGGGGGCCACTACGAGCAGTACTTC. The chain has TRBV9 and TRBJ2-7; 8 nucleotides agree with TRBD2. V was pared by 7 bases and J by 3 bases, with 12 bases of the junction left unmatched. From germline, CDR1 is SGDLS and CDR2 YYNGEE. The CDR3 totals 15 residues.

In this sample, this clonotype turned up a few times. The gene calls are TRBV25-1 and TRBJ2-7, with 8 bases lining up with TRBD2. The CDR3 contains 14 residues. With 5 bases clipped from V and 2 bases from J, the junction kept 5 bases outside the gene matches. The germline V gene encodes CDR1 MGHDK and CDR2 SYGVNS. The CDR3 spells CASSKLAVPYEQYF. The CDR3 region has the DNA TGTGCCAGCAGTAAACTAGCGGTTCCCTACGAGCAGTACTTC.